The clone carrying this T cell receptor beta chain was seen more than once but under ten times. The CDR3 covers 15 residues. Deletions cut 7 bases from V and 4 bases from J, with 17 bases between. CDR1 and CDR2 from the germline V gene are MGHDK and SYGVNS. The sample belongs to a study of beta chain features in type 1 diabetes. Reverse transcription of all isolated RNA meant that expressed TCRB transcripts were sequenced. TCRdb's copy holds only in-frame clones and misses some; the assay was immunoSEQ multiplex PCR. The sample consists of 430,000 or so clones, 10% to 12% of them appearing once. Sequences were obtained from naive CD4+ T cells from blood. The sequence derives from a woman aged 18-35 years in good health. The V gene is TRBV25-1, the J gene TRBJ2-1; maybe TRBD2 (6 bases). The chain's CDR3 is CASTSATEGYNEQFF. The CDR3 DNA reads TGTGCCAGCACAAGCGCCACGGAGGGGTACAATGAGCAGTTCTTC.